The 27 T cell receptor beta chains reported below all come from one sample, sequenced in a study of blood T cell repertoires in COVID-19. The method was immunoSEQ multiplex PCR; TCRdb's version includes in-frame clones alone and lacks a portion of them. The sample has roughly 250,000 clones, over 70% seen once; the top ten hold less than 10%. Input material: peripheral blood. Receptors originate from a human donor in a cohort sampled during active COVID-19.

The gene calls are TRBV11-2 and TRBJ2-7, with a tentative D call TRBD1 (6 bases). The ends were cut back, 1 base at V and 6 bases at J, with 16 bases in the middle. The germline CDR1 and CDR2 sequences are SGHAT and FQNNGV. The CDR3 covers 15 residues. The CDR3 bases are TGTGCCAGCAGCTTAGCTGCAGGGGTAATCGGCGAGCAGTACTTC. The encoded protein is CASSLAAGVIGEQYF.

The gene calls are TRBV6-5 and TRBJ1-1; D unclear. V was pared by 0 bases and J by 4 bases, with 15 bases between. The length of the CDR3 is 16 residues. CDR1 is MNHEY and CDR2 is SVGAGI in the germline V gene. Written as DNA, the CDR3 is TGTGCCAGCAGTTACTCAGACATCCCCGGCAGCACTGAAGCTTTCTTT. Encoded protein: CASSYSDIPGSTEAFF.

The V and J genes are TRBV5-4 and TRBJ1-1, with 9 bases matching TRBD1. Germline lookup yields CDR1 SGHNT and CDR2 YYREEE (reference sequence). V gave up 4 bases and J gave up 5 bases; unmatched junction bases: 15. This CDR3 has 17 amino acids. The CDR3 protein is CASSRTPGQGTRTEAFF. CDR3 sequence (DNA): TGTGCCAGCAGCCGTACGCCGGGACAGGGTACAAGAACTGAAGCTTTCTTT.

This chain uses TRBV11-2 with TRBJ2-1; 16 nucleotides match TRBD2. V lost 4 bases, J lost 3 bases, and 6 bases stayed unmatched. Germline CDR1 and CDR2: SGHAT and FQNNGV. The CDR3 spans 18 residues. Here the CDR3 DNA reads TGTGCCAGCAGCTCCGGGACTAGCGGGAGGGCCAACTACAATGAGCAGTTCTTC. This sequence encodes CASSSGTSGRANYNEQFF. Full variable domain (outside the CDR3, taken from reference TRBV11-2 and TRBJ2-1): EAGVAQSPRYKIIEKRQSVAFWCNPISGHATLYWYQQILGQGPKLLIQFQNNGVVDDSQLPKDRFSAERLKGVDSTLKIQPAKLEDSAVYLCASSSGTSGRANYNEQFFGPGTRLTVL.

V is TRBV2 and J is TRBJ2-7; 7 positions agree with TRBD1. The CDR3 has 15 amino acids. The junction had 8 bases not matched to a gene; V was cut back by 4 bases and J by 2 bases. Germline lookup yields CDR1 SNHLY and CDR2 FYNNEI. The CDR3 is CASSVRTGVTYEQYF. DNA of the CDR3: TGTGCCAGCAGTGTTAGAACAGGGGTAACCTACGAGCAGTACTTC.

This clone was observed once. This sequence joins TRBV13 and TRBJ2-7; 9 bases agree with TRBD2. CDR3 size: 16 residues. Unmatched junction bases numbered 8, after V lost 5 bases and J lost 0 bases. Germline V gives CDR1 PRHDT, CDR2 FYEKMQ (reference sequence). Here the CDR3 reads CASSLAPSGVSYEQYF. The CDR3 DNA follows: TGTGCCAGCAGCCTAGCTCCTAGCGGGGTCTCCTACGAGCAGTACTTC.

This clone came up a few times. Distinct nucleotide sequences in the sample also encode this CDR3. This CDR3 reads CATSRDRGEKLFF. The CDR3 DNA follows: TGTGCCACCAGCAGAGATCGAGGCGAAAAACTGTTTTTT. The chain joins TRBV15 to TRBJ1-4; D remains unclear. This CDR3 comprises 13 residues. Germline V CDR1 and CDR2: LNHNV, YYDKDF (reference sequence). V lost 0 bases and J 8 bases, leaving 7 bases between the germline ends.

V gene TRBV12-2 combines with J gene TRBJ2-5; the tabulated D call, TRBD2, remains unverified against the DNA. TRBV12-2 is a listed pseudogene. The CDR3 is 18 residues long. CDR3 region: CASRSRTRGLAFLETQYF. The CDR3 DNA sequence: TGTGCAAGTCGCTCCCGGACCAGGGGACTAGCGTTTTTGGAGACCCAGTACTTC.

The chain links TRBV7-9 to TRBJ1-1; possible D gene TRBD1, 6 bases. V shed 8 bases and J shed 1 base, with 17 bases lying between them. The CDR3 spans 15 residues. Germline V gives CDR1 SEHNR, CDR2 FQNEAQ (reference sequence). The CDR3 is CASGGGPTPNTEAFF. In DNA, the CDR3 is TGTGCCAGCGGGGGGGGCCCTACCCCGAACACTGAAGCTTTCTTT.

The rearrangement joins TRBV7-9 to TRBJ1-1; TRBD1 aligns across 7 bases. Germline CDR1 reads SEHNR; CDR2 reads FQNEAQ (reference sequence). The junction had 9 bases not matched to a gene; V was cut back by 1 base and J by 10 bases. There are 14 residues in the CDR3. The CDR3 reads CASSLGTGPVRAFF. CDR3 coding DNA: TGTGCCAGCAGCTTAGGGACAGGTCCGGTCCGAGCTTTCTTT. The full variable domain, with the rest looked up from reference TRBV7-9 and TRBJ1-1, is DTGVSQNPRHKITKRGQNVTFRCDPISEHNRLYWYRQTLGQGPEFLTYFQNEAQLEKSRLLSDRFSAERPKGSFSTLEIQRTEQGDSAMYLCASSLGTGPVRAFFGQGTRLTVV.

The V call is TRBV27, the J call TRBJ2-3, with a weak D call TRBD1 (5 bases). The CDR3 consists of 14 residues. Looked up from germline, CDR1 is MNHEY and CDR2 is SMNVEV (reference sequence). The V gene lost 5 bases and the J gene lost 4 bases, with 13 bases spanning the gap. The CDR3 spells CASSLYLGADTQYF. Written as DNA, the CDR3 is TGTGCCAGCAGTCTGTACCTAGGGGCAGATACGCAGTATTTT.

The CDR3 spells CATSEGTGTSEETQYF. CDR3 bases: TGTGCCACCAGTGAAGGGACAGGGACGTCTGAAGAGACCCAGTACTTC. V and J are TRBV24-1 and TRBJ2-5; 9 positions agree with TRBD1. CDR3 size: 16 residues. The ends lost 4 bases at V and 3 bases at J; junction bases unmatched: 8. Germline V gene sequence: CDR1 KGHDR, CDR2 SFDVKD.

The rearrangement uses TRBV19 and TRBJ2-5; TRBD1 agrees at 12 bases. The CDR3 consists of 17 residues. Germline trimming cut 0 bases from V and 5 bases from J; bases unmatched to any gene: 7. Germline CDR1 LNHDA, CDR2 SQIVND (reference sequence). The CDR3 DNA is TGTGCCAGTAGTATAGACGGGACAGGGGGCTCGGGTGAGACCCAGTACTTC. It codes for CASSIDGTGGSGETQYF. The full variable domain, completed using reference TRBV19 and TRBJ2-5, is DGGITQSPKYLFRKEGQNVTLSCEQNLNHDAMYWYRQDPGQGLRLIYYSQIVNDFQKGDIAEGYSVSREKKESFPLTVTSAQKNPTAFYLCASSIDGTGGSGETQYFGPGTRLLVL.

The chain joins TRBV2 to TRBJ1-5; D remains ambiguous. The V gene's germline CDR1 is SNHLY and CDR2 FYNNEI. CDR3 length: 11 residues. V was shortened by 8 bases and J by 7 bases, with 9 bases between the two germline ends. CDR3 region: CASGTGQPQHF. The CDR3 region has the DNA TGTGCCAGCGGTACGGGGCAGCCCCAGCATTTT.

The V call is TRBV5-1, the J call TRBJ1-5; 9 bases are a match to TRBD1. V gave up 3 bases and J gave up 7 bases; unmatched junction bases: 5. Germline lookup yields CDR1 SGHRS and CDR2 YFSETQ. The CDR3 runs 14 residues. The CDR3: CASSSDRGGQPQHF. CDR3 DNA: TGCGCCAGCAGCTCGGACAGGGGAGGGCAGCCCCAGCATTTT.

The V gene is TRBV6-5, the J gene TRBJ2-7; 9 positions match TRBD1. J lost 7 bases, V lost 9 bases, and 13 bases had no gene match. The germline CDR1 and CDR2 sequences are MNHEY and SVGAGI. There are 14 residues in the CDR3. CDR3 DNA: TGTGCCAGTTTGCTCGGGACAGGGCTCGGGGAGCAGTACTTC. Its protein is CASLLGTGLGEQYF.

This clone was observed a single time. This rearrangement joins TRBV14 to TRBJ2-7, with 8 bases lining up with TRBD1. The CDR3 loop spans 15 amino acids. The ends lost 1 base at V and 0 bases at J; junction bases unmatched: 2. Looked up from germline, CDR1 is SGHDN and CDR2 is FVKESK. The CDR3 DNA follows: TGTGCCAGCAGCCAAGGGACAGGGATCTCCTACGAGCAGTACTTC. It yields the protein CASSQGTGISYEQYF.

The J gene is TRBJ2-3, the V gene TRBV5-1; perhaps TRBD1 as D (6 bases). With 2 bases removed from V and 4 bases from J, the gap between germline ends came to 8 bases. The CDR3 is 13 residues long. Germline V gives CDR1 SGHRS, CDR2 YFSETQ. The CDR3 sequence is CASSFKGADTQYF. The CDR3, as DNA: TGCGCCAGCAGCTTCAAGGGGGCAGATACGCAGTATTTT.

V and J are TRBV7-2 and TRBJ2-3; D is unresolved. Per germline, CDR1 SGHTA and CDR2 FQGNSA. The CDR3 runs 16 residues. The V end was cut by 1 base, the J end by 2 bases, with 13 bases between. The CDR3 protein is CASSLDPGSPTDTQYF. The CDR3 bases are TGTGCCAGCAGCTTAGACCCCGGGTCCCCCACAGATACGCAGTATTTT.

This clone was picked up one time. The chain couples TRBV5-5 to TRBJ2-7, with D maybe TRBD1 (6 bases). This CDR3 has 14 residues. Looked up from germline, CDR1 is SGHKS and CDR2 is YYEKEE (reference sequence). Trimming stripped 0 bases from V and 5 bases from J, with 12 bases between. CDR3 nucleotide sequence: TGTGCCAGCAGCTTGGTTTGGACAGAAAACGAGCAGTACTTC. Amino acid sequence: CASSLVWTENEQYF.

This clone was seen a few times. The chain recombines TRBV6-5 with TRBJ2-2, with 7 bases identical to TRBD1. V lost 7 bases, J lost 6 bases, and 11 bases stayed unmatched. The germline gives CDR1 MNHEY, CDR2 SVGAGI. The CDR3 runs 15 residues. As DNA, the CDR3 is TGTGCCAGCACCCTAGGGGCAGGGGGAGCCGGGGAGCTGTTTTTT. This sequence encodes CASTLGAGGAGELFF.

The rearrangement joins TRBV10-3 to TRBJ2-5; possible D gene TRBD1, 6 bases. Germline V lookup: CDR1 ENHRY, CDR2 SYGVKD. CDR3 length equals 14 residues. V was shortened by 4 bases and J by 4 bases, with 13 bases between the two germline ends. The CDR3: CAISGGIGGETQYF. The CDR3 bases are TGTGCCATCAGTGGGGGGATAGGGGGAGAGACCCAGTACTTC.

This clone was seen more than once but under ten times. The chain uses TRBV29-1 and TRBJ1-5; possible D gene TRBD1, 6 bases. Germline CDR1 SQVTM, CDR2 ANQGSEA. The CDR3 loop spans 13 amino acids. Trimming pared 6 bases from V and 4 bases from J, leaving 13 bases between. CDR3 amino acids: CSVRDNFNQPQHF. The CDR3 nucleotides are TGCAGCGTACGGGACAATTTTAATCAGCCCCAGCATTTT.

This clone has more than one count but fewer than ten. The chain combines TRBV2 with TRBJ2-7; D perhaps matches TRBD2 (5 bases). CDR1 SNHLY and CDR2 FYNNEI come from the germline V gene. Trimming shortened V by 5 bases and J by 4 bases, and 12 bases separated the two germline ends. The CDR3 is made up of 13 amino acids. CDR3 residues: CASSRGLEYEQYF. As DNA, the CDR3 is TGTGCCAGCAGTCGCGGGCTTGAGTACGAGCAGTACTTC.

The V gene is TRBV27, the J gene TRBJ2-4, with 8 bases matching TRBD1. The CDR3 extends over 15 amino acids. V lost 8 bases and J lost 0; bases outside the gene matches: 6. CDR1 MNHEY and CDR2 SMNVEV come from the germline V gene (reference sequence). CDR3 loop: CASARDRLAKNIQYF. The DNA for the CDR3 is TGTGCCAGCGCCCGGGACAGGCTAGCCAAAAACATTCAGTACTTC.

The chain employs TRBV19 and TRBJ1-1, with 7 bases aligning to TRBD1. Per germline, CDR1 LNHDA and CDR2 SQIVND (reference sequence). There are 14 residues in the CDR3. The V segment lost 5 bases and the J segment 6 bases; nucleotides outside the gene matches: 9. CDR3 sequence (DNA): TGTGCCAGTAGTGCGACAGGGTATGTGGCTGAAGCTTTCTTT. Protein: CASSATGYVAEAFF.

The chain couples TRBV5-5 to TRBJ2-1; D is possibly TRBD2 (6 bases). This CDR3 has 15 residues. The V and J ends lost 2 bases and 3 bases respectively, with 12 bases between them. Per germline, CDR1 SGHKS and CDR2 YYEKEE (reference sequence). The CDR3 loop reads CASSFAVAVYNEQFF. In DNA form, the CDR3 reads TGTGCCAGCAGCTTCGCTGTAGCGGTCTACAATGAGCAGTTCTTC.